Each of the 16 T cell receptor beta chains below was sequenced from the same sample in a study of blood T cell repertoires in COVID-19. Assay used: immunoSEQ multiplex PCR; TCRdb lists only in-frame clones, some missing. This table holds approximately 280,000 clones, around 86% found once. Sequencing was done on a sample of PBMCs or T cells enriched from blood (not recorded which). These receptors were obtained from a woman in her late teens or twenties who had recovered from COVID-19.

This CDR3 is CASSLAGAEETQYF. The CDR3 region has the DNA TGCGCCAGCTCACTCGCAGGGGCGGAGGAGACCCAGTACTTC. V usage is TRBV5-1 and J usage is TRBJ2-5; D possibly corresponds to TRBD1 (6 bases). Trimming left V 7 bases short and J 5 bases short, with 18 bases between. CDR3 length: 14 amino acids. Germline V lookup: CDR1 SGHRS, CDR2 YFSETQ.

This chain links TRBV18 with TRBJ1-5, with a possible D match to TRBD1 (6 bases). The V end was cut by 6 bases, the J end by 4 bases, with 10 bases between. This CDR3 contains 13 residues. The germline V gene encodes CDR1 KGHSH and CDR2 LQKENI. The CDR3 DNA follows: TGTGCCAGCTCGCGGGGGGCGAATCAGCCCCAGCATTTT. It specifies CASSRGANQPQHF.

The V call is TRBV19, the J call TRBJ2-7; 13 positions match TRBD2. V lost 5 bases to trimming and J lost 4 bases; unmatched junction nucleotides: 5. Germline assignment: CDR1 LNHDA and CDR2 SQIVND (reference sequence). The CDR3 is made up of 15 amino acids. CDR3 region: CASSSTSGGGYEQYF. The CDR3 DNA is TGTGCCAGTAGTTCAACTAGCGGGGGGGGATACGAGCAGTACTTC.

The J gene is TRBJ2-5, the V gene TRBV5-1; 12 nucleotides match TRBD1. Trimming removed 4 bases from V and 4 bases from J; junction bases left unmatched: 8. The CDR3 consists of 16 residues. Germline lookup yields CDR1 SGHRS and CDR2 YFSETQ. The CDR3 spells CASSRGQGAYSETQYF. The CDR3 DNA follows: TGCGCCAGCAGCCGGGGACAGGGGGCCTATTCAGAGACCCAGTACTTC.

V gene TRBV3-1 (or the pseudogene TRBV3-2) combines with J gene TRBJ1-2; TRBD1 matches 8 bases. With V trimmed by 0 bases and J by 2 bases, 2 bases remained unmatched. The CDR3 is made up of 15 amino acids. Germline CDR1 is LGHDT and CDR2 is YNNKEL (reference sequence). The CDR3 protein is CASSQDRGLNYGYTF. The CDR3 nucleotides are TGTGCCAGCAGCCAAGACAGGGGGCTCAACTATGGCTACACCTTC.

The chain employs TRBV27 and TRBJ2-1, with D possibly matching TRBD1 (6 bases). Germline V lookup: CDR1 MNHEY, CDR2 SMNVEV (reference sequence). The CDR3 is 14 residues long. Deletions cut 4 bases from V and 2 bases from J, with 9 bases between. The CDR3 reads CASSSGAAYNEQFF. The CDR3, as DNA: TGTGCCAGCAGTTCAGGGGCAGCCTACAATGAGCAGTTCTTC.

This clone was observed a handful of times. V usage is TRBV2 and J usage is TRBJ1-5; D ambiguous. Germline V CDR1 and CDR2: SNHLY, FYNNEI. The CDR3 contains 14 residues. Trimming removed 6 bases from V and 1 base from J, with 10 bases in between. The CDR3 DNA is TGTGCCAGCAGAGAATCGGGGAGCAATCAGCCCCAGCATTTT. This codes for CASRESGSNQPQHF. Filled out from reference TRBV2 and TRBJ1-5, the complete variable domain reads EPEVTQTPSHQVTQMGQEVILRCVPISNHLYFYWYRQILGQKVEFLVSFYNNEISEKSEIFDDQFSVERPDGSNFTLKIRSTKLEDSAMYFCASRESGSNQPQHFGDGTRLSIL.

The V call is TRBV4-1, the J call TRBJ2-1, with D possibly being TRBD1 (5 bases). Germline V gene sequence: CDR1 MGHRA, CDR2 YSYEKL. The V and J ends lost 3 bases and 6 bases respectively, with 6 bases between them. The CDR3 spans 12 residues. CDR3 loop: CASSHQGNEQFF. CDR3 nucleotide sequence: TGCGCCAGCAGCCATCAGGGCAATGAGCAGTTCTTC.

In its sample, this clone was seen once. This chain uses TRBV7-2 with TRBJ1-2; 10 bases align to TRBD1. V was clipped by 1 base and J by 8 bases; unmatched bases: 7. Germline V lookup: CDR1 SGHTA, CDR2 FQGNSA. The CDR3 extends over 15 amino acids. The CDR3 sequence is CASSLDGTGVRGYTF. In nucleotides, the CDR3 is TGTGCCAGCAGCTTAGATGGGACAGGGGTGAGGGGCTACACCTTC.

The V call is TRBV6-5, the J call TRBJ2-5, with 7 bases that match TRBD2. In germline, CDR1 is MNHEY, CDR2 SVGAGI. J gave up 2 bases and V 0 bases, and 6 bases lay outside the gene matches. This CDR3 is 16 amino acids long. In nucleotides, the CDR3 is TGTGCCAGCAGTTACTCGAACCGGGGGGTACAAGAGACCCAGTACTTC. Translation gives CASSYSNRGVQETQYF.

This chain joins TRBV5-1 and TRBJ2-3; 8 positions agree with TRBD2. CDR3 size: 16 residues. Losses at the gene ends were 0 bases for V and 3 bases for J; bases not matched to a gene: 6. Germline values: CDR1 SGHRS, CDR2 YFSETQ. CDR3 protein: CASSLAVSGATDTQYF. In DNA, the CDR3 is TGCGCCAGCAGCTTGGCCGTTAGCGGGGCGACAGATACGCAGTATTTT.

This rearrangement joins TRBV5-4 to TRBJ1-1; D is possibly TRBD1 (6 bases). Trimming took 4 bases from V and 5 from J, leaving 12 bases between them. The CDR3 extends over 13 amino acids. CDR1 SGHNT and CDR2 YYREEE come from the germline V gene (reference sequence). The CDR3 DNA is TGTGCCAGCAGCCCCACAGGGAGAACTGAAGCTTTCTTT. This translates into CASSPTGRTEAFF.

J is TRBJ2-5 and V is TRBV7-9; possible D gene TRBD1, 6 bases. V shed 1 base and J shed 5 bases, with 17 bases lying between them. Germline CDR1 is SEHNR and CDR2 is FQNEAQ (reference sequence). The CDR3 is 16 residues long. The CDR3 nucleotides read TGTGCCAGCAGCTTAGTGTCAGGGGCTCTGGGGGAGACCCAGTACTTC. Translated: CASSLVSGALGETQYF.

The chain has TRBV19 and TRBJ2-1; D is possibly TRBD2 (5 bases). CDR1 is LNHDA and CDR2 is SQIVND in the germline V gene (reference sequence). The CDR3 totals 15 residues. V was pared by 6 bases and J by 5 bases, with 17 bases between. CDR3 sequence (DNA): TGTGCCAGTAGCCACCAAGGACTGACACACAATGAGCAGTTCTTC. It yields the protein CASSHQGLTHNEQFF.

This sequence joins TRBV11-2 and TRBJ2-7, with TRBD1 as a possible D gene (6 bases). The V end lost 1 base, the J end lost 2 bases, and 12 bases lay between the germline ends. Germline lookup yields CDR1 SGHAT and CDR2 FQNNGV. The CDR3 extends over 15 amino acids. The CDR3 sequence: CASSLGPGTTYEQYF. The CDR3 DNA is TGTGCCAGCAGCTTAGGACCCGGGACAACCTACGAGCAGTACTTC.

V and J are TRBV12-3 or TRBV12-4 and TRBJ1-1, with 8 bases lining up with TRBD1. V shed 6 bases and J 11 bases; nucleotides not matched to a gene: 8. The CDR3 runs to 12 residues. The chain's CDR3 is CASSRGQGPAFF. CDR3 nucleotide sequence: TGTGCCAGCAGCCGTGGACAGGGCCCCGCTTTCTTT.